The 24 T cell receptor beta chains below were found in one sample sequenced in a study of cytomegalovirus exposure and HLA in healthy donors. PCR primers comprised 60 Vbeta and 13 Jbeta primers. The assay was immunoSEQ multiplex PCR, and TCRdb's table has in-frame clones only and misses some. Seen here are around 140,000 clones, around 80% observed once, and the top ten hold around 4.4%. Sequences were obtained from PBMCs. The receptors were gathered from a man aged 35 to 55 in good health and CMV-seronegative.

The chain combines TRBV7-2 with TRBJ2-3, with D possibly being TRBD2 (6 bases). The V gene's germline CDR1 is SGHTA and CDR2 FQGNSA. This CDR3 comprises 18 residues. V shed 0 bases and J shed 2 bases, with 18 bases lying between them. In DNA form, the CDR3 reads TGTGCCAGCAGCTTAGCAGTGTCGACTAGACCAGTCACAGATACGCAGTATTTT. It translates to CASSLAVSTRPVTDTQYF.

The chain links TRBV28 to TRBJ1-6, with 7 bases matching TRBD1. Trimming cost V 6 bases and J 10 bases; bases outside gene matches: 9. Germline CDR1 and CDR2: MDHEN and SYDVKM. The CDR3 has 14 residues. The CDR3 loop is CASRMTGSESPLHF. CDR3 sequence (DNA): TGTGCCAGCAGAATGACAGGGTCTGAGTCACCCCTCCACTTT.

CDR3 residues: CASSLAVPGNTIYF. CDR3 sequence (DNA): TGCGCCAGCAGCTTGGCGGTCCCTGGAAACACCATATATTTT. The chain links TRBV5-1 to TRBJ1-3; no clear D. Germline assignment: CDR1 SGHRS and CDR2 YFSETQ. Deletions cut 0 bases from V and 2 bases from J, with 6 bases between. The CDR3 is made up of 14 amino acids.

This clone was observed once. J is TRBJ2-7 and V is TRBV6-5; D may be TRBD1 (6 bases). V lost 4 bases and J 6 bases, leaving 22 bases between the germline ends. The CDR3 sequence is 16 residues long. The germline gives CDR1 MNHEY, CDR2 SVGAGI. The CDR3 bases are TGTGCCAGCAGTTTACGGACAGTCCTAGATTCGGGCGAGCAGTACTTC. Encoded protein: CASSLRTVLDSGEQYF.

This chain links TRBV5-1 with TRBJ2-5; D is perhaps TRBD2 (6 bases). CDR1 SGHRS and CDR2 YFSETQ come from the germline V gene. This CDR3 comprises 15 residues. The V end was cut by 0 bases, the J end by 4 bases, with 13 bases between. The chain's CDR3 is CASSLEAAGLETQYF. The CDR3 DNA is TGCGCCAGCAGCTTGGAAGCAGCGGGTCTAGAGACCCAGTACTTC. The variable domain in full, with the rest retrieved from reference TRBV5-1 and TRBJ2-5, is KAGVTQTPRYLIKTRGQQVTLSCSPISGHRSVSWYQQTPGQGLQFLFEYFSETQRNKGNFPGRFSGRQFSNSRSEMNVSTLELGDSALYLCASSLEAAGLETQYFGPGTRLLVL.

This chain joins TRBV10-1 and TRBJ2-2; TRBD2 matches at 7 bases. J was trimmed by 0 bases and V by 5 bases; bases with no gene match: 6. Germline lookup yields CDR1 WNHNN and CDR2 SYGVQD (reference sequence). The length of the CDR3 is 16 residues. The CDR3 nucleotides are TGCGCCAGCAGTCAAGCGGGGCGGTCGAACACCGGGGAGCTGTTTTTT. Protein sequence: CASSQAGRSNTGELFF.

This clone was detected only once. The chain links TRBV6-4 to TRBJ1-1; a possible D gene is TRBD1 (6 bases). Germline V CDR1 and CDR2: MRHNA, SNTAGT. The CDR3 is 14 residues long. The V end lost 8 bases, the J end lost 0 bases, and 13 bases lay between the germline ends. The CDR3 DNA is TGTGCCAGCTCCCGGGACAACATGAACACTGAAGCTTTCTTT. Translating gives CASSRDNMNTEAFF.

This rearrangement joins TRBV5-4 to TRBJ2-3, with D possibly matching TRBD1 (5 bases). CDR1 SGHNT and CDR2 YYREEE come from the germline V gene (reference sequence). The V gene lost 0 bases and the J gene lost 4 bases, with 12 bases spanning the gap. This CDR3 has 15 residues. CDR3 nucleotide sequence: TGTGCCAGCAGCTTGGGGCAGGGTCCTTCAGATACGCAGTATTTT. Translating it yields CASSLGQGPSDTQYF.

The chain uses TRBV6-1 and TRBJ1-2; D not resolved. Germline-derived CDR1 and CDR2 are MNHNS and SASEGT. V was pared by 3 bases and J by 8 bases, with 7 bases between. This CDR3 has 11 residues. The chain's CDR3 is CASSDPLGYTF. In nucleotides, the CDR3 is TGTGCCAGCAGTGACCCTCTGGGCTACACCTTC.

The rearrangement uses TRBV5-4 and TRBJ2-3; D uncertain. V lost 4 bases and J 4 bases, leaving 7 bases between the germline ends. CDR3 length: 12 residues. Germline CDR1 and CDR2: SGHNT and YYREEE (reference sequence). CDR3 protein: CASSPPADTQYF. As DNA, the CDR3 is TGTGCCAGCAGCCCCCCCGCAGATACGCAGTATTTT.

J is TRBJ2-5 and V is TRBV2; the D gene is possibly TRBD2 (7 bases). V lost 10 bases and J 5 bases, leaving 20 bases between the germline ends. The CDR3 runs 14 residues. Per the germline V gene, CDR1 is SNHLY and CDR2 is FYNNEI. The DNA for the CDR3 is TGTGCCACCCAGTTCCGGGGGGCCGGTGAGACCCAGTACTTC. Its translation is CATQFRGAGETQYF.

In nucleotides, the CDR3 is TGTGCTAGTGGTTTCCAGACAACAGGTGAGATTTTTAACACTGAAGCTTTCTTT. Protein sequence: CASGFQTTGEIFNTEAFF. This chain uses TRBV12-5 with TRBJ1-1; D may be TRBD1 (5 bases). The CDR3 extends over 18 amino acids. CDR1 is LGHNT, CDR2 FRNRAP, per germline. Trimming left V 3 bases short and J 2 bases short, with 22 bases between.

The chain has TRBV19 and TRBJ1-6; the match to TRBD1 covers 8 bases. CDR3 length: 14 residues. V gave up 3 bases and J gave up 7 bases; unmatched junction bases: 2. CDR1 LNHDA and CDR2 SQIVND come from the germline V gene (reference sequence). The CDR3, as DNA: TGTGCCAGTAGTATGCAGGGGGCAAATTCACCCCTCCACTTT. It translates to CASSMQGANSPLHF. The full variable domain, rest sourced from reference TRBV19 and TRBJ1-6, is DGGITQSPKYLFRKEGQNVTLSCEQNLNHDAMYWYRQDPGQGLRLIYYSQIVNDFQKGDIAEGYSVSREKKESFPLTVTSAQKNPTAFYLCASSMQGANSPLHFGNGTRLTVT.

The V and J genes are TRBV6-6 and TRBJ1-2; 9 bases fit TRBD1. The germline CDR1 and CDR2 sequences are MNHNY and SVGAGI (reference sequence). This CDR3 has 14 residues. After removal of 6 bases from V and 5 bases from J, the junction contained 7 bases not matched to a gene. The CDR3 nucleotides are TGTGCCAGCAGCGACAGGGGGACTCTTTATGGCTACACCTTC. Translation gives CASSDRGTLYGYTF.

This clone was detected once. This chain uses TRBV9 with TRBJ2-7, with 7 bases lining up with TRBD1. The germline V gene encodes CDR1 SGDLS and CDR2 YYNGEE. The CDR3 is 14 residues long. Trimming took 3 bases from V and 5 from J; bases not matched to a gene: 8. DNA of the CDR3: TGTGCCAGCAGCGCCGACAGGGCAACCCACGAGCAGTACTTC. This encodes CASSADRATHEQYF.

This clone was seen only a few times. The rearrangement uses TRBV28 and TRBJ1-1; D is uncertain. The CDR3 length is 15 residues. Trimming removed 1 base at V and 3 bases at J, with 12 bases between. Germline CDR1 reads MDHEN; CDR2 reads SYDVKM. CDR3 DNA sequence: TGTGCCAGCAGTTTATTAAAGGGAGACGACACTGAAGCTTTCTTT. It encodes CASSLLKGDDTEAFF.

The rearrangement joins TRBV30 to TRBJ2-7, with 8 bases matching TRBD2. V was pared by 7 bases and J by 6 bases, with 14 bases of the junction left unmatched. Germline V lookup: CDR1 GTSNPN, CDR2 SVGIG (reference sequence). The CDR3 sequence is 14 residues long. CDR3 nucleotide sequence: TGTGCCTACCATTCCCGGGGGGGGCTCGTCGAGCAGTACTTC. It codes for CAYHSRGGLVEQYF.

The gene calls are TRBV7-9 and TRBJ2-7, with a weak D call TRBD1 (7 bases). V dropped 2 bases and J dropped 5 bases, with 22 bases sitting between them. This CDR3 has 17 residues. Germline V gene data show CDR1 as SEHNR and CDR2 as FQNEAQ (reference sequence). The CDR3 is CASSLYAGHRGGNEQYF. For the CDR3, the DNA is TGTGCCAGCAGCTTATATGCCGGCCACAGGGGAGGAAACGAGCAGTACTTC.

The rearrangement joins TRBV5-1 to TRBJ1-4; TRBD1 aligns across 10 bases. V shed 4 bases, J shed 0 bases, and the junction held 12 bases outside the gene matches. CDR3 length: 19 residues. CDR1 is SGHRS and CDR2 is YFSETQ in the germline V gene. The CDR3 is CASSPGQGGSRTTNEKLFF. Written as DNA, the CDR3 is TGCGCCAGCAGCCCAGGACAGGGGGGTTCCCGAACAACTAATGAAAAACTGTTTTTT.

The gene calls are TRBV30 and TRBJ2-7, with D maybe TRBD2 (5 bases). V lost 1 base and J lost 4, with 5 bases in between. Per the germline V gene, CDR1 is GTSNPN and CDR2 is SVGIG (reference sequence). The length of the CDR3 is 11 residues. The CDR3 loop is CAWSAGYEQYF. The CDR3 DNA follows: TGTGCCTGGAGTGCGGGGTACGAGCAGTACTTC.

V is TRBV5-1 and J is TRBJ2-7, with D perhaps matching TRBD1 (6 bases). The V gene lost 1 base and the J gene lost 2 bases, with 7 bases spanning the gap. CDR3 length: 13 amino acids. CDR1 is SGHRS and CDR2 is YFSETQ in the germline V gene. CDR3 sequence: CASSLRDTYEQYF. CDR3 nucleotide sequence: TGCGCCAGCAGCTTGAGGGACACCTACGAGCAGTACTTC.

This clone appeared once. The genes are TRBV7-3 and TRBJ2-3; 8 bases line up with TRBD2. The CDR3 spans 15 residues. V dropped 0 bases and J dropped 3; count of bases not matched to a gene: 2. Germline CDR1 reads SGHTA; CDR2 reads FQGTGA. This chain's CDR3 is CASSLTGGETDTQYF. CDR3 coding DNA: TGTGCCAGCAGCTTAACCGGGGGGGAGACAGATACGCAGTATTTT.

This sequence joins TRBV6-1 and TRBJ1-5; 7 nucleotides agree with TRBD1. CDR1 and CDR2 from the germline V gene are MNHNS and SASEGT. Unmatched junction bases numbered 2, after V lost 1 base and J lost 2 bases. This CDR3 comprises 15 residues. The CDR3 DNA reads TGTGCCAGCAGTGAAGGGACAGGACGCAATCAGCCCCAGCATTTT. It translates to CASSEGTGRNQPQHF.

V is TRBV7-8 and J is TRBJ1-1; D may be TRBD1 (5 bases). Trimming stripped 2 bases from V and 2 bases from J, with 12 bases between. CDR1 is SGHVS, CDR2 FQNEAQ, per germline. This CDR3 comprises 15 residues. The chain's CDR3 is CASSLSGGANTEAFF. In nucleotides, the CDR3 is TGTGCCAGCAGCTTAAGCGGAGGGGCCAACACTGAAGCTTTCTTT.